The 12 T cell receptor beta chains below all came from one sample that was sequenced in a study of human T cells and chemical hapten exposure. Time point: pre-sensitization, week 0. Treatment: therapeutic diphenylcyclopropenone sensitization with weekly scalp DPC. TCRdb analysed the RACE reads with MiXCR anew, one entry per CDR3 protein. The data hold 35,000 to 50,000 distinct CDR3 sequences, with roughly an eighth observed a single time. The specimen was whole blood, collected in connection with sensitization to the hapten diphenylcyclopropenone (DPC). The receptors here all came from a woman aged 25 to 39 with alopecia areata. Some clones in this sample may be carry-over from other donors' samples.

V usage is TRBV28 and J usage is TRBJ2-7, with D uncertain. Germline CDR1 MDHEN, CDR2 SYDVKM. This CDR3 spans 12 amino acids. Trimming cost V 4 bases and J 3 bases, with 7 bases left between them. The DNA of the CDR3 is TGTGCCAGCAGTTCTCGTAGCTACGAGCAGTACTTC. This codes for CASSSRSYEQYF.

This clonotype showed up many times. This chain links TRBV18 with TRBJ2-7, with 7 positions matching TRBD2. The CDR3 length is 15 residues. Germline V gene sequence: CDR1 KGHSH, CDR2 LQKENI. Unmatched junction bases numbered 4, after V lost 2 bases and J lost 0 bases. The CDR3, as DNA: TGTGCCAGCTCACCATTGAGCGGGGACTCCTACGAGCAGTACTTC. It specifies CASSPLSGDSYEQYF.

This clonotype was observed a handful of times. This chain joins TRBV5-6 and TRBJ1-2, with 9 bases identical to TRBD1. Germline CDR1 SGHDT, CDR2 YYEEEE. CDR3 length: 15 residues. Trimming took 7 bases from V and 5 from J; bases not matched to a gene: 12. Here the CDR3 DNA reads TGTGCCAGCGCAGCCCTAGGGACAGGGACGTATGGCTACACCTTC. It codes for CASAALGTGTYGYTF.

This clonotype was seen at least ten times. V gene TRBV24-1 combines with J gene TRBJ2-4; 7 bases align to TRBD1. V shed 4 bases, J shed 9 bases, and the junction held 11 bases outside the gene matches. The CDR3 is 15 amino acids. CDR1 is KGHDR, CDR2 SFDVKD, per germline. CDR3 in amino acids: CATSDTDRVWGIQYF. The CDR3 nucleotides read TGTGCCACCAGTGACACCGACAGGGTATGGGGCATTCAGTACTTC.

This clonotype has a count of ten or more. J is TRBJ1-6 and V is TRBV20-1, with unresolved D. CDR3 length: 16 amino acids. CDR1 and CDR2 (germline): DFQATT, SNEGSKA (reference sequence). The V end lost 0 bases, the J end lost 11 bases, and 20 bases lay between the germline ends. The DNA of the CDR3 is TGCAGTGCTAGAGATATGGCAGGTCAAGGCCTAGCACCCCTCCACTTT. It is translated as CSARDMAGQGLAPLHF.

This clonotype was counted many times. The chain combines TRBV14 with TRBJ1-5; weak D call: TRBD1 (6 bases). The V gene's germline CDR1 is SGHDN and CDR2 FVKESK. Deletions cut 4 bases from V and 5 bases from J, with 24 bases between. This CDR3 contains 18 residues. The CDR3 loop reads CASSPTGPQGLPHQPQHF. CDR3 DNA: TGTGCCAGCAGCCCTACGGGCCCTCAGGGGCTCCCCCATCAGCCCCAGCATTTT.

This clonotype has more than one count but fewer than ten. This chain uses TRBV2 with TRBJ2-5; 7 nucleotides line up with TRBD1. The J segment lost 5 bases and the V segment lost 3 bases, leaving 9 bases of the junction unmatched. This CDR3 contains 15 residues. From germline, CDR1 is SNHLY and CDR2 FYNNEI. CDR3 sequence: CASSDPTGLVETQYF. CDR3 coding DNA: TGTGCCAGCAGTGACCCGACAGGGTTGGTGGAGACCCAGTACTTC.

There are many counts of this clonotype. This CDR3 is CASSFRPDAYNEQFF. CDR3 nucleotide sequence: TGTGCCAGCAGCTTTCGACCGGACGCTTACAATGAGCAGTTCTTC. The chain combines TRBV7-2 with TRBJ2-1, with D unresolved. Germline V gene data show CDR1 as SGHTA and CDR2 as FQGNSA. The CDR3 covers 15 residues. Trimming removed 3 bases at V and 4 bases at J, with 13 bases between.

The V gene is TRBV18, the J gene TRBJ1-3; D is uncertain. V was trimmed by 2 bases and J by 0 bases, leaving 17 bases between them. The CDR3 loop spans 18 amino acids. The germline gives CDR1 KGHSH, CDR2 LQKENI. CDR3 loop: CASSPRNNAGRSGNTIYF. The CDR3 bases are TGTGCCAGCTCACCAAGAAACAACGCCGGACGCTCTGGAAACACCATATATTTT.

The chain joins TRBV12-3 or TRBV12-4 to TRBJ2-1; perhaps D is TRBD1 or TRBD2 (5 bases each). The CDR3 extends over 16 amino acids. Trimming shortened V by 4 bases and J by 1 base, and 14 bases separated the two germline ends. The CDR3 region has the DNA TGTGCCAGCAGTTCATGGACTGGGGGATCCTACAATGAGCAGTTCTTC. Its protein is CASSSWTGGSYNEQFF.

This clonotype was recorded many times. The chain recombines TRBV7-2 with TRBJ2-3, with TRBD2 matching 8 bases. CDR1 is SGHTA, CDR2 FQGNSA, per germline. The junction had 6 bases not matched to a gene; V was cut back by 1 base and J by 6 bases. The CDR3 has 15 amino acids. In DNA, the CDR3 is TGTGCCAGCAGCTTAGAGGCTAGCGGGCGCGATACGCAGTATTTT. This gives the protein CASSLEASGRDTQYF. Full variable domain (missing parts from reference TRBV7-2 and TRBJ2-3): GAGVSQSPSNKVTEKGKDVELRCDPISGHTALYWYRQSLGQGLEFLIYFQGNSAPDKSGLPSDRFSAERTGGSVSTLTIQRTQQEDSAVYLCASSLEASGRDTQYFGPGTRLTVL.

The gene calls are TRBV20-1 and TRBJ2-1; 10 bases fit TRBD2. The CDR3 sequence is 13 residues long. Germline values: CDR1 DFQATT, CDR2 SNEGSKA (reference sequence). DNA for the CDR3: TGCAGCCAGGCTAGCGGGAGACCCGATGAGCAGTTCTTC. It encodes CSQASGRPDEQFF.